This is a list of T cell receptor beta chains from one sample in a study of cytomegalovirus exposure and HLA in healthy donors. Measured with immunoSEQ multiplex PCR; TCRdb has only the in-frame clones, and not every one. This table has around 140,000 clones, more than 75% appearing once. The sequenced sample consisted of PBMCs. Receptors originate from a woman aged 45-59 years in good health and CMV-seropositive. Both conserved end residues are part of each CDR3. D genes are given only for firm matches. Only part of the rows carry a size: once, few, many, or a class if the clone is expanded.

NA	TRBV20-1	NA	TRBJ2-1	CSAYYYNEQFF	TGCAGTGCATACTACTACAATGAGCAGTTCTTC
NA	TRBV6-5	NA	TRBJ2-7	CASSKTGTLRYEQYF	TGTGCCAGCAGCAAAACCGGGACATTGCGGTACGAGCAGTACTTC
NA	TRBV11-2	NA	TRBJ1-1	CASREGNTEAFF	TGTGCCAGCAGAGAGGGCAACACTGAAGCTTTCTTT
TRBD1	TRBV2	NA	TRBJ1-3	CASSLVIQGVSSGNTIYF	TGTGCCAGCAGTCTTGTCATTCAGGGGGTGAGCTCTGGAAACACCATATATTTT
NA	TRBV10-2	NA	TRBJ2-3	CASSGFARTTDTQYF	TGCGCCAGCAGTGGGTTTGCCAGAACCACAGATACGCAGTATTTT
TRBD1	TRBV29-1	NA	TRBJ1-1	CSVKQGSNTEAFF	TGCAGCGTCAAACAGGGGTCGAACACTGAAGCTTTCTTT
NA	TRBV7-8	NA	TRBJ1-1	CASSLVGRATAFF	TGTGCCAGCAGCTTAGTCGGCAGGGCCACAGCTTTCTTT
TRBD1	TRBV6-1	NA	TRBJ1-2	CARKDRAYGYTF	TGTGCCAGAAAAGACAGGGCCTATGGCTACACCTTC
TRBD1	TRBV2	NA	TRBJ2-7	CASKIRDRAYEQYF	TGTGCCAGCAAGATCCGGGACAGGGCCTACGAGCAGTACTTC
NA	TRBV27	NA	TRBJ1-2	CASSLWAGVYGGYTF	TGTGCCAGCAGTTTATGGGCAGGGGTTTATGGAGGCTACACCTTC
NA	TRBV7-2	NA	TRBJ1-1	CASSFGGRGTEAFF	TGTGCCAGCAGCTTTGGAGGGAGGGGGACTGAAGCTTTCTTT
NA	TRBV28	NA	TRBJ2-7	CASSLGQSGSYEQYF	TGTGCCAGCAGTTTAGGACAGTCCGGCTCCTACGAGCAGTACTTC
TRBD1	TRBV27	NA	TRBJ1-2	CASSFTNPGGLDYGYTF	TGTGCCAGCAGCTTCACCAACCCAGGGGGGCTGGACTATGGCTACACCTTC
NA	TRBV7-9	NA	TRBJ1-4	CASSFEGVEKLFF	TGTGCCAGCAGCTTTGAGGGGGTGGAAAAACTGTTTTTT
NA	TRBV27	NA	TRBJ1-6	CASRGGNSPLHF	TGTGCCAGCAGAGGCGGTAATTCACCCCTCCACTTT
NA	TRBV25-1	NA	TRBJ2-5	CASSDPGTALQTQYF	TGTGCCAGCAGTGACCCCGGGACTGCACTGCAGACCCAGTACTTC
NA	TRBV19	NA	TRBJ1-2	CASRPTRGAGYNGYTF	TGTGCCAGTAGGCCAACGCGGGGGGCAGGTTATAACGGCTACACCTTC
NA	TRBV4-1	few	TRBJ2-6	CASSQAKTGFSSGANVLTF	TGCGCCAGCAGCCAGGCAAAGACAGGTTTCTCCTCTGGGGCCAACGTCCTGACTTTC
NA	TRBV7-9	NA	TRBJ1-4	CASSLSRGLGEKLFF	TGTGCCAGCAGCTTATCGCGGGGCCTAGGGGAAAAACTGTTTTTT
NA	TRBV5-4	few	TRBJ1-1	CASSLSLGLGGTEAFF	TGTGCCAGCAGCTTGAGCCTCGGGCTTGGAGGAACTGAAGCTTTCTTT
TRBD2	TRBV5-1	NA	TRBJ2-5	CASSFSGASGTQYF	TGCGCCAGCAGCTTTAGCGGGGCCTCAGGGACCCAGTACTTC
NA	TRBV7-2	NA	TRBJ1-2	CASSSFWGDGYTF	TGTGCCAGCAGCTCTTTTTGGGGGGACGGCTACACCTTC
TRBD2	TRBV7-2	NA	TRBJ2-2	CASSLTWTSGRRTGELFF	TGTGCCAGCAGCTTAACGTGGACTAGCGGGAGGCGGACCGGGGAGCTGTTTTTT
TRBD2	TRBV11-2	NA	TRBJ2-3	CASSYNSGRNTDTQYF	TGTGCCAGCAGTTACAATAGCGGGAGGAACACAGATACGCAGTATTTT
TRBD1	TRBV10-1	NA	TRBJ2-2	CASSESMLRAGGMNTGELFF	TGCGCCAGCAGTGAGTCGATGCTGCGGGCAGGGGGAATGAACACCGGGGAGCTGTTTTTT
TRBD2	TRBV5-1	NA	TRBJ2-1	CASSPVAGSYNEQFF	TGCGCCAGCAGCCCTGTAGCGGGTTCCTACAATGAGCAGTTCTTC
TRBD2	TRBV27	NA	TRBJ2-7	CASSSTHGLAGAAAYEQYF	TGTGCCAGCAGTTCCACCCATGGACTAGCGGGAGCCGCCGCCTACGAGCAGTACTTC
TRBD2	TRBV28	NA	TRBJ2-2	CASSLLTSGTNTGELFF	TGTGCCAGCAGTTTACTGACTAGCGGCACGAACACCGGGGAGCTGTTTTTT
NA	TRBV19	NA	TRBJ2-5	CASSIDLLREETQYF	TGTGCCAGTAGTATAGATCTTTTGAGGGAAGAGACCCAGTACTTC
TRBD1	TRBV4-2	NA	TRBJ1-1	CASSLGQAHTEAFF	TGTGCCAGCAGCCTGGGACAGGCGCACACTGAAGCTTTCTTT
TRBD1	TRBV23-1	few	TRBJ1-6	CASSPPGQQASRPLHF	TGCGCCAGCAGTCCCCCGGGACAGCAAGCCAGTAGGCCCCTCCACTTT
NA	TRBV18	NA	TRBJ1-5	CASSPDRDNQPQHF	TGTGCCAGCTCCCCCGACAGAGATAATCAGCCCCAGCATTTT
NA	TRBV5-4	NA	TRBJ2-7	CASSLLGGGSYEQYF	TGTGCCAGCAGCTTGCTGGGAGGGGGCTCCTACGAGCAGTACTTC
TRBD1	TRBV2	NA	TRBJ1-1	CASRGSGGVNTEAFF	TGTGCCAGCAGGGGCTCAGGGGGCGTGAACACTGAAGCTTTCTTT
TRBD2	TRBV7-8	NA	TRBJ2-7	CASSLERWTSPRQQYF	TGTGCCAGCAGCTTAGAACGTTGGACTAGCCCCCGGCAGCAGTACTTC
TRBD1	TRBV28	NA	TRBJ1-3	CASSPSGQGYTIYF	TGTGCCAGCAGTCCATCGGGACAGGGGTACACCATATATTTT